One sample yielded the 7 T cell receptor beta chains listed below, sequenced in a study of T cells in Graves' hyperthyroidism and ophthalmopathy (dated by TCRdb to between 2018 and 2020). The library was prepared using multiplex PCR. Reads for this sample came from an Illumina HiSeq 2000. The TCR beta CDR3 regions were amplified from RNA transcripts. The first round of RT-PCR for the TCR CDR3 was performed with the HTBI primer set and the Qiagen OneStep RT-PCR kit. TCRdb ran its own pipeline on the public reads, namely fastp trimming at Q25 and MiXCR clone calling, and kept in-frame beta chains. Identical CDR3 protein sequences are pooled into one entry, listed with their most common genes and DNA. Recorded for this sample are hundreds of thousands of distinct CDR3 sequences; around 39% of them occurred a single time. The leading ten clones occupy around 9.3% of the sample. The specimen sequenced was blood. These TCRs come from a young man with Graves' hyperthyroidism.

This chain connects TRBV7-2 to TRBJ2-7; D is unclear. V was clipped by 5 bases and J by 6 bases, with 14 bases between them. CDR1 and CDR2 from the germline V gene are SGHTA and FQGNSA. This CDR3 spans 13 amino acids. The CDR3 nucleotides are TGTGCCAGCAGCCCACGGGTCGGTAGCGAGCAGTACTTC. Encoded protein: CASSPRVGSEQYF. The full variable domain, rest sourced from reference TRBV7-2 and TRBJ2-7, is GAGVSQSPSNKVTEKGKDVELRCDPISGHTALYWYRQSLGQGLEFLIYFQGNSAPDKSGLPSDRFSAERTGGSVSTLTIQRTQQEDSAVYLCASSPRVGSEQYFGPGTRLTVT.

A few counts support this clonotype. The CDR3 DNA reads as TGTGCCAGCAGTTACCCGCCACGCGAACAGTACTTC. As protein: CASSYPPREQYF. This chain uses TRBV6-2 or TRBV6-3 with TRBJ2-7, with unresolved D. Looked up from germline, CDR1 is MNHEY and CDR2 is SVGEGT. Trimming took 2 bases from V and 10 from J, leaving 12 bases between them. This CDR3 comprises 12 residues.

This clonotype was found many times. V is TRBV7-2 and J is TRBJ1-3, with no clear D. Germline loops: CDR1 SGHTA, CDR2 FQGNSA. Trimming shortened V by 6 bases and J by 0 bases, and 9 bases separated the two germline ends. The CDR3 has 14 residues. The CDR3 is CASRSDGSGNTIYF. The DNA for the CDR3 is TGTGCCAGCAGATCGGACGGCTCTGGAAACACCATATATTTT.

The rearrangement joins TRBV19 to TRBJ2-5; D possibly corresponds to TRBD1 (6 bases). Per the germline V gene, CDR1 is LNHDA and CDR2 is SQIVND (reference sequence). Trimming removed 7 bases from V and 5 bases from J, with 8 bases in between. CDR3 size: 11 residues. The CDR3 protein is CASTGVETQYF. CDR3 DNA: TGTGCCAGTACAGGGGTGGAGACCCAGTACTTC.

This clonotype was detected ten times or more. The chain has TRBV29-1 and TRBJ1-1; the D gene is possibly TRBD1 (5 bases). Germline-derived CDR1 and CDR2 are SQVTM and ANQGSEA. This CDR3 is built from 15 residues. V was clipped by 5 bases and J by 6 bases, with 22 bases between them. The CDR3 loop reads CSVRGLHSGTAEAFF. The CDR3 nucleotides are TGCAGCGTTCGTGGGCTCCACTCGGGGACCGCTGAAGCTTTCTTT.

This chain connects TRBV14 to TRBJ1-6; possible D gene TRBD1, 6 bases. With 0 bases removed from V and 10 bases from J, the gap between germline ends came to 16 bases. Germline values: CDR1 SGHDN, CDR2 FVKESK. There are 16 residues in the CDR3. CDR3 sequence: CASSQDLARGRSPLHF. The DNA for the CDR3 is TGTGCCAGCAGCCAAGATCTGGCCAGGGGACGGTCACCCCTCCACTTT.

The chain carries TRBV2 and TRBJ2-7, with D perhaps TRBD2 (5 bases). The CDR3 has 15 amino acids. CDR1 and CDR2 (germline): SNHLY, FYNNEI. The germline V and J ends were trimmed by 3 bases and 4 bases, with 16 bases remaining between them. The CDR3 region is CASSEWGVAGYEQYF. The CDR3 DNA is TGTGCCAGCAGTGAGTGGGGAGTCGCTGGGTACGAGCAGTACTTC.